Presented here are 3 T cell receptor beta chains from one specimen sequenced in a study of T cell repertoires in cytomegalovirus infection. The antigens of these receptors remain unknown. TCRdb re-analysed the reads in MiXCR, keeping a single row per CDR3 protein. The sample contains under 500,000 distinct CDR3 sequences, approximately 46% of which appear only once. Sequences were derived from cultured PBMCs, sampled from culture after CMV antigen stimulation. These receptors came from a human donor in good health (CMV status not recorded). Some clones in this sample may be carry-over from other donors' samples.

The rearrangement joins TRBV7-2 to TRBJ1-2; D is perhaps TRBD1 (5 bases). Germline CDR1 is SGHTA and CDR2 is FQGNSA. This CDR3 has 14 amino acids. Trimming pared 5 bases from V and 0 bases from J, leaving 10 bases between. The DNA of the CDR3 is TGTGCCAGCAGCGCCGACAGAGCTAACTATGGCTACACCTTC. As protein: CASSADRANYGYTF.

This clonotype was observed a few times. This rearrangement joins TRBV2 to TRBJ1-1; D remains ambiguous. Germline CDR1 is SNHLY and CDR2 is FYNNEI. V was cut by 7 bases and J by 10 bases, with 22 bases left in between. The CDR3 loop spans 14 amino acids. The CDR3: CASKGTASLSRAFF. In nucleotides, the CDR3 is TGTGCCAGCAAGGGTACAGCGTCGCTTTCTCGAGCTTTCTTT. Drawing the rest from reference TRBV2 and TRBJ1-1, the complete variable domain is EPEVTQTPSHQVTQMGQEVILRCVPISNHLYFYWYRQILGQKVEFLVSFYNNEISEKSEIFDDQFSVERPDGSNFTLKIRSTKLEDSAMYFCASKGTASLSRAFFGQGTRLTVV.

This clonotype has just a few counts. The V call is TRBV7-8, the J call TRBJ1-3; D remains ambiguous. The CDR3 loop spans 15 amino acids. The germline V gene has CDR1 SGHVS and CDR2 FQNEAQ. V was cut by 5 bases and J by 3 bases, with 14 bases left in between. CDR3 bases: TGTGCCAGCAGCCTGACCATAGGGATTGGAAACACCATATATTTT. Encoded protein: CASSLTIGIGNTIYF.